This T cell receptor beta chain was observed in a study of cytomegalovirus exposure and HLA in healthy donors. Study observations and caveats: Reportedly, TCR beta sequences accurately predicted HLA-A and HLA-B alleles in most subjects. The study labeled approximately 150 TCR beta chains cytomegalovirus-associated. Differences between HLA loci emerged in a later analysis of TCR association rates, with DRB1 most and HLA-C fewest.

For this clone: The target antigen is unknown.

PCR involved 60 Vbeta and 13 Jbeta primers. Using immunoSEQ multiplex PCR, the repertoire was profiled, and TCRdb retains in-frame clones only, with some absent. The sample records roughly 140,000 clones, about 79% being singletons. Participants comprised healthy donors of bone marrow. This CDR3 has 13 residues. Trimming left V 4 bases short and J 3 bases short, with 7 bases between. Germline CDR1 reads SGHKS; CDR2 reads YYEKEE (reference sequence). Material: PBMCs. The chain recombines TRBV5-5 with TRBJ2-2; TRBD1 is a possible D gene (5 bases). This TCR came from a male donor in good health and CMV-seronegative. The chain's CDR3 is CASSSRDTGELFF. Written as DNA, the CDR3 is TGTGCCAGCAGCAGCAGGGACACCGGGGAGCTGTTTTTT.